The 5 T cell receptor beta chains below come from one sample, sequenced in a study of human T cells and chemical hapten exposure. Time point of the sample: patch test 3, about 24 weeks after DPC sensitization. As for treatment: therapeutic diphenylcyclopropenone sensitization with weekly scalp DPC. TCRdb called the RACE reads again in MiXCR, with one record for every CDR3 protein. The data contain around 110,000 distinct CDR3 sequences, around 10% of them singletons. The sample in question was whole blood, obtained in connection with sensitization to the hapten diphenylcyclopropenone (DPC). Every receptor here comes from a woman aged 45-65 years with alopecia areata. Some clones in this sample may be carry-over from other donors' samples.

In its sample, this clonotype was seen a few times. The DNA of the CDR3 is TGCAGTGCCGTGGATGGTAACACCATGAACACTGAAGCTTTCTTT. The encoded protein is CSAVDGNTMNTEAFF. This chain links TRBV20-1 with TRBJ1-1; D not certain. The V and J ends lost 6 bases and 0 bases respectively, with 17 bases between them. Germline V lookup: CDR1 DFQATT, CDR2 SNEGSKA (reference sequence). This CDR3 contains 15 residues.

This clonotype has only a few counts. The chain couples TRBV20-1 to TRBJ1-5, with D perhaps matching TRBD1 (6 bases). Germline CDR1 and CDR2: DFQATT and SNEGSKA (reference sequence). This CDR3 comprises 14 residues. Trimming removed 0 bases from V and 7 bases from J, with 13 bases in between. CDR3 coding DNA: TGCAGTGCTAGAGACAGACCGGGGGCCCAGCCCCAGCATTTT. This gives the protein CSARDRPGAQPQHF.

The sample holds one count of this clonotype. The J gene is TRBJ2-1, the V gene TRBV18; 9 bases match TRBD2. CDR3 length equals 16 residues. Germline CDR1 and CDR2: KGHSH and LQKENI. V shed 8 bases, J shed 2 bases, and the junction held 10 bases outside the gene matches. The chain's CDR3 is CASVGSLAGAYNEQFF. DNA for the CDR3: TGTGCCAGCGTAGGAAGTTTAGCGGGGGCCTACAATGAGCAGTTCTTC.

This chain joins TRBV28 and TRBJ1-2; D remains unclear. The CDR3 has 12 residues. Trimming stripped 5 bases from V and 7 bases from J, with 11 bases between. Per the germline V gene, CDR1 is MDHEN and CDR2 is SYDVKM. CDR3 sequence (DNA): TGTGCCAGCAGTGACACAGTGGGTGGCTACACCTTC. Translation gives CASSDTVGGYTF.

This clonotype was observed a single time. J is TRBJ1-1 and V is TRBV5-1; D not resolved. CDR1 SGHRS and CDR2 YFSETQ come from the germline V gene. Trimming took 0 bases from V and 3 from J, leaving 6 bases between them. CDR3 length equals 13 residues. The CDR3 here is CASSLDGDTEAFF. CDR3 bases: TGCGCCAGCAGCTTGGACGGGGACACTGAAGCTTTCTTT.